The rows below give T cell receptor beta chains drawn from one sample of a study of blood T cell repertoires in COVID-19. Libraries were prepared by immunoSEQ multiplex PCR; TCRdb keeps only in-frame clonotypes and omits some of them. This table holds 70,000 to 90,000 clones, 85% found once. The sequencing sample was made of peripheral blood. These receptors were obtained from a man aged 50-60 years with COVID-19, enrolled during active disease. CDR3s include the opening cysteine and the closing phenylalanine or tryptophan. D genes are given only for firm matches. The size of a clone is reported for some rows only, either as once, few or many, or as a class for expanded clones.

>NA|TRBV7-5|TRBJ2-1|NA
CARSLDPTGGLYNEQFF
TGTGCCAGAAGCTTAGACCCCACGGGAGGCCTTTACAATGAGCAGTTCTTC
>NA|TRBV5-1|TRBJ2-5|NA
CASSRTSAAETQYF
TGCGCCAGCAGCCGAACCTCGGCGGCAGAGACCCAGTACTTC
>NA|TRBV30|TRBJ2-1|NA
CASVSSPSYNEQFF
TGTGCTTCCGTTTCTAGCCCCTCCTACAATGAGCAGTTCTTC
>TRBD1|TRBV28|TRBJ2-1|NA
CASSFSGTGTHNEQFF
TGTGCCAGCAGTTTTTCCGGGACAGGGACCCACAATGAGCAGTTCTTC
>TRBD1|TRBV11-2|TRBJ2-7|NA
CASSYLQGARYEQYF
TGTGCCAGCAGCTACCTACAGGGGGCTAGGTACGAGCAGTACTTC
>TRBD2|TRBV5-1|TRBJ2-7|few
CASRGTITGEQYF
TGCGCCAGCAGGGGGACTATCACTGGCGAGCAGTACTTC
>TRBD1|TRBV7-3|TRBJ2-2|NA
CASSLGTDTGELFF
TGTGCCAGCAGCCTGGGGACAGACACCGGGGAGCTGTTTTTT
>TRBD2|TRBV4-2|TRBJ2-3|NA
CASSQERAGGPTDTQYF
TGTGCCAGCAGCCAAGAGAGAGCGGGAGGCCCCACAGATACGCAGTATTTT
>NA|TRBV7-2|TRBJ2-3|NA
CASSFWGGYTDTQYF
TGTGCCAGCAGCTTTTGGGGCGGATACACAGATACGCAGTATTTT
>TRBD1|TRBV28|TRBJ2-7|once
CATRPGTGTYEQYF
TGTGCCACCCGACCCGGGACAGGCACCTACGAGCAGTACTTC
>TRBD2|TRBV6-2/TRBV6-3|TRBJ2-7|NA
CASSRAGGPIYEQYF
TGTGCCAGCAGCCGAGCGGGAGGGCCGATATACGAGCAGTACTTC
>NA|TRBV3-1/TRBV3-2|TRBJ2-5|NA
CASSHKETQYF
TGTGCCAGCAGCCACAAAGAGACCCAGTACTTC
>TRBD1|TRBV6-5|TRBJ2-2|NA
CASRSDRGITGELFF
TGTGCCAGCAGATCGGACAGGGGGATCACCGGGGAGCTGTTTTTT
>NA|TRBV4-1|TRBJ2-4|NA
CASSPPGRELAKNIQYF
TGCGCCAGCAGCCCTCCAGGCCGGGAATTAGCCAAAAACATTCAGTACTTC
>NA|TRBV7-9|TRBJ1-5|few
CASSRDGREGDQPQHF
TGTGCCAGCAGCAGGGATGGCAGGGAGGGGGATCAGCCCCAGCATTTT
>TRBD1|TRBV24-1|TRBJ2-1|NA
CATSDYGTGELYNEQFF
TGTGCCACCAGTGACTACGGGACAGGGGAACTCTACAATGAGCAGTTCTTC
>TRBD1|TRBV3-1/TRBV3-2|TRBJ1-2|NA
CASSPRGQGTYGYTF
TGTGCCAGCAGCCCGCGGGGACAGGGGACCTATGGCTACACCTTC
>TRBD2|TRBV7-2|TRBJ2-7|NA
CASSLEGGRTYEQYF
TGTGCCAGCAGCTTAGAGGGCGGGAGGACCTACGAGCAGTACTTC
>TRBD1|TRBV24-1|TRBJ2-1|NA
CATSDGQGGEQFF
TGTGCCACCAGTGATGGACAGGGTGGAGAGCAGTTCTTC
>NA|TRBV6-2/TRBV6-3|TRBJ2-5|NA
CASSTTGGTQYF
TGTGCCAGCAGTACGACAGGAGGGACCCAGTACTTC
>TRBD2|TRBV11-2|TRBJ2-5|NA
CASSPQGLAGTQETQYF
TGTGCCAGCAGCCCCCAGGGACTAGCGGGAACCCAAGAGACCCAGTACTTC
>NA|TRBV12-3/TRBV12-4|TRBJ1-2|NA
CASSLDRNYGYTF
TGTGCCAGCAGTTTGGACAGAAACTATGGCTACACCTTC
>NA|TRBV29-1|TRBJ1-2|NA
CSVAHRSSDGYTF
TGCAGCGTTGCCCACCGTTCCAGTGATGGCTACACCTTC
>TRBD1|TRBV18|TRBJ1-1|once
CASSYGTGLNTEAFF
TGTGCCAGCTCATACGGGACAGGTCTGAACACTGAAGCTTTCTTT
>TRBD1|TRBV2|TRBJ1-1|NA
CASSPKGQGRTEAFF
TGTGCCAGCAGTCCAAAGGGACAGGGGAGAACTGAAGCTTTCTTT
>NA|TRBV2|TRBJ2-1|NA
CASSEKRGTLRIEQFF
TGTGCCAGCAGTGAAAAGAGAGGGACTCTTCGAATTGAGCAGTTCTTC
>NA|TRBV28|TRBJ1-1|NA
CASSLDRNKWDNDMNTEAFF
TGTGCCAGCAGTTTAGATCGGAACAAATGGGACAACGATATGAACACTGAAGCTTTCTTT
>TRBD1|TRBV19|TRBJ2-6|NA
CASSMGGDRMGSGANVLTF
TGTGCCAGTAGCATGGGCGGGGACAGGATGGGATCTGGGGCCAACGTCCTGACTTTC
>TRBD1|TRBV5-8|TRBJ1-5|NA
CASSLVGTGYQPQHF
TGTGCCAGCAGCTTGGTAGGGACAGGATATCAGCCCCAGCATTTT
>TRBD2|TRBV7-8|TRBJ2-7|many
CASSLLRGPHGGGTYEQYF
TGTGCCAGCAGCTTATTACGGGGCCCACATGGGGGAGGGACCTACGAGCAGTACTTC
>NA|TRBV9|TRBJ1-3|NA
CASSATLSGPGSGNTIYF
TGTGCCAGCAGCGCGACTCTAAGCGGCCCGGGCTCTGGAAACACCATATATTTT
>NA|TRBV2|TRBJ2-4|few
CASSESWATDIQYF
TGTGCCAGCAGTGAATCGTGGGCAACGGACATTCAGTACTTC
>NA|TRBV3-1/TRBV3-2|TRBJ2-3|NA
CASSLRGTDTQYF
TGTGCCAGCAGCCTCAGAGGAACAGATACGCAGTATTTT
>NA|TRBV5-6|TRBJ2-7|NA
CASSLGVRGYYEQYF
TGTGCCAGCAGCTTGGGGGTTCGGGGATACTACGAGCAGTACTTC
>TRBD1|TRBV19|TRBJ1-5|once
CASSLRQGMTSNQPQHF
TGTGCCAGTAGTCTCCGACAGGGCATGACAAGCAATCAGCCCCAGCATTTT